This TCR beta chain is from a study of T cell responses to AZD1222 COVID-19 vaccine. This CDR3 has 16 amino acids. Germline loops: CDR1 MNHNS, CDR2 SASEGT. V was trimmed by 1 base and J by 0 bases, leaving 7 bases between them. Produced via immunoSEQ multiplex PCR; TCRdb's table is partial and in-frame only. This table holds 150,000 to 200,000 clones, about 95% found once. The receptor comes from an adult in good health. Sequenced here: peripheral blood, sampled on day 0 of AZD1222 vaccination. V and J are TRBV6-1 and TRBJ2-6; D not resolved. The CDR3 loop is CASSEEGDSGANVLTF. The DNA of the CDR3 is TGTGCCAGCAGTGAAGAGGGTGACTCTGGGGCCAACGTCCTGACTTTC.